These T cell receptor beta chains were read from a single sample in a study of CD8 T cells in ankylosing spondylitis. TCRdb called the 5' RACE reads again in MiXCR, with one record for every CDR3 protein. This sample yields 200,000 to 250,000 distinct CDR3 sequences, of which about 7% are seen a single time; approximately 15% belongs to the top ten. The sequenced sample consisted of blood, either unsorted or a sorted T cell fraction (not recorded which). The receptors shown here come from a male donor with ankylosing spondylitis. The CDR3 runs from the conserved cysteine through the conserved F or W. Fields, in order: J gene, V gene, clone size, D gene, CDR3 DNA, CDR3 protein. The D gene is left open where the match is weak. The size field is filled for only some rows; it gives once, few, many or a size class.

TRBJ2-7	TRBV4-3	many	.	TGCGCCAGCAGCCAAGACTCGGTTAGAGGTCCCTCCTACGAGCAGTACTTC	CASSQDSVRGPSYEQYF
TRBJ2-5	TRBV4-1	many	TRBD1	TGCGCCAGCAGCAAGGACAGGGAAGAGACCCAGTACTTC	CASSKDREETQYF
TRBJ1-2	TRBV12-3/TRBV12-4	many	TRBD1	TGTGCCAGCAGTTCTAGACAGGGCACCTATGGCTACACCTTC	CASSSRQGTYGYTF
TRBJ2-1	TRBV7-9	many	TRBD1	TGTGCCAGCAGACCGGGACAGTTAACCCACAATGAGCAGTTCTTC	CASRPGQLTHNEQFF
TRBJ1-5	TRBV5-5	many	.	TGTGCCAGCAGCTTGGGCAGGGGATATAGCAATCAGCCCCAGCATTTT	CASSLGRGYSNQPQHF
TRBJ2-3	TRBV27	many	TRBD2	TGTGCCAGCAACCCCGCGGGGGTTAAGATGAATACGCAGTATTTT	CASNPAGVKMNTQYF
TRBJ1-4	TRBV4-3	many	.	TGCGCCAGCAGCCAAGCATTACAGCCTTATGAAAAACTGTTTTTT	CASSQALQPYEKLFF
TRBJ1-6	TRBV6-5	many	TRBD1	TGTGCCAGCAGTCTACAGGGACAGGGGAGTTCACCCCTCCACTTT	CASSLQGQGSSPLHF
TRBJ2-7	TRBV5-1	many	TRBD1	TGCGCCAGCAGCCCCGGACAGGGTGTGTACTTC	CASSPGQGVYF
TRBJ2-7	TRBV12-3/TRBV12-4	few	TRBD1	TGTGCCAGCAGTTACAGGGGCGACTATATCGAGCAGTACTTC	CASSYRGDYIEQYF
TRBJ2-1	TRBV7-2	.	TRBD2	TGTGCCAGCAGCGCAGTACTAGCGGGAGTCACCTACAATGAGCAGTTCTTC	CASSAVLAGVTYNEQFF
TRBJ1-1	TRBV2	many	.	TGTGCCAGCAGGATGGGCAGTCTGGAAGCTTTCTTT	CASRMGSLEAFF
TRBJ2-4	TRBV20-1	.	.	TGCAGTGCTAGTTCGCAGACCAAAAACATTCAGTACTTC	CSASSQTKNIQYF
TRBJ2-1	TRBV12-3/TRBV12-4	.	.	TGTGCCAGCAGGGCCGGGGTTTACCCCACATCAAGCTCCTACAATGAGCAGTTCTTC	CASRAGVYPTSSSYNEQFF
TRBJ2-7	TRBV10-3	many	TRBD2	TGTGCCATCGGCCCTCCTAGCGGGGAGCAGTACTTC	CAIGPPSGEQYF
TRBJ2-1	TRBV4-3	many	.	TGCGCCAGCAGCCAAGGATGGAGACAAAGTCGCAATGAGCAGTTCTTC	CASSQGWRQSRNEQFF
TRBJ2-7	TRBV10-1	.	.	TGCGCCAGCAGTGAGTCGACTGGATACGAGCAGTACTTC	CASSESTGYEQYF
TRBJ1-2	TRBV7-2	many	.	TGTGCCAGCAGTTTTAGGGGGGAGGCGCGGGGCTACACCTTC	CASSFRGEARGYTF
TRBJ2-1	TRBV20-1	few	.	TGCAGTGCTAGAGTGGGGGTAACCTACAATGAGCAGTTCTTC	CSARVGVTYNEQFF
TRBJ1-5	TRBV29-1	few	TRBD1	TGCAGCGTACGAGACAGGGGGTACGGCAATCAGCCCCAGCATTTT	CSVRDRGYGNQPQHF
TRBJ2-3	TRBV9	many	TRBD2	TGTGCCAGCAGCGTAGTGTCGCGTGGAGCGGGGGTCCTCACAGATACGCAGTATTTT	CASSVVSRGAGVLTDTQYF
TRBJ2-7	TRBV7-8	many	.	TGTGCCAGCAGCCCTAAGGGGTACGAGCAGTACTTC	CASSPKGYEQYF
TRBJ2-2	TRBV7-2	.	.	TGTGCCAGCAGCTCCCGCTCAGGCCTAGTCGGGGAGCTGTTTTTT	CASSSRSGLVGELFF
TRBJ1-1	TRBV3-1	many	.	TGTGCCAGCAGCCAGTGGGATAAGAACACTGAAGCTTTCTTT	CASSQWDKNTEAFF
TRBJ2-3	TRBV7-2	many	.	TGTGCCAGCAGTCTTACGCACAGGGTCAAGGGAGCAGATACGCAGTATTTT	CASSLTHRVKGADTQYF
TRBJ2-5	TRBV29-1	many	TRBD2	TGCAGCGCCGACGGGAGGGAGGAAGAGACCCAGTACTTC	CSADGREEETQYF
TRBJ2-1	TRBV12-3/TRBV12-4	many	.	TGTGCCAGCAGTTTAAAACTCAGTCTCCCGGTATGGAACAATGAGCAGTTCTTC	CASSLKLSLPVWNNEQFF
TRBJ2-1	TRBV12-3/TRBV12-4	many	.	TGTGCCAGCTCTGGCGGGGGCGGAGAGCAGTTCTTC	CASSGGGGEQFF
TRBJ2-5	TRBV28	.	.	TGTGCCAGCTGTACGCGGAGATACCAAGAGACCCAGTACTTC	CASCTRRYQETQYF
TRBJ1-2	TRBV19	many	TRBD1	TGTGCCAGTAGTTCCTGGACAGGCGCTCTTACCTATGGCTACACCTTC	CASSSWTGALTYGYTF
TRBJ1-1	TRBV2	few	.	TGTGCCAGCAGTGAAACCCCTCTTGTCCCGGAGGGGAAAGCTTTCTTT	CASSETPLVPEGKAFF
TRBJ2-7	TRBV7-9	many	.	TGTGCCAGCAGCTTAGGATACAGGCCCCACTACGAGCAGTACTTC	CASSLGYRPHYEQYF
TRBJ1-1	TRBV9	many	.	TGTGCCAGCAGCGTGGATACAGGACTGAACACTGAAGCTTTCTTT	CASSVDTGLNTEAFF
TRBJ2-7	TRBV12-3/TRBV12-4	many	.	TGTGCCAGCAGTTCGTACGGGGCCCAAGACAGACCCTACGAGCAGTACTTC	CASSSYGAQDRPYEQYF
TRBJ2-5	TRBV28	many	.	TGTGCCAGCAGTTTAGGGGGTAGGGTAAGAGAGACCCAGTACTTC	CASSLGGRVRETQYF
TRBJ2-7	TRBV7-2	many	.	TGTGCCAGCAGCTTAAAGTGGGAAAGGGGCGAGCAGTACTTC	CASSLKWERGEQYF
TRBJ2-3	TRBV9	many	.	TGTGCCAGCAGCGTAGCTTTGGGGAGCGCGGCCCAGTATTTT	CASSVALGSAAQYF
TRBJ2-3	TRBV20-1	.	.	TGCAGTGCTAGAGACCTCAGGGTTTTTAGCACAGATACGCAGTATTTT	CSARDLRVFSTDTQYF
TRBJ1-1	TRBV6-5	.	.	TGTGCCAGCGTCGGAGTTGAAGCTTTCTTT	CASVGVEAFF
TRBJ1-5	TRBV9	many	.	TGTGCCAGCAGCGTAGGCCCGAGCAATCAGCCCCAGCATTTT	CASSVGPSNQPQHF
TRBJ2-7	TRBV5-1	many	TRBD1	TGCGCCAGCAGCTTGGCCGCGACAGGGGGGAACGAGCAGTACTTC	CASSLAATGGNEQYF
TRBJ1-5	TRBV12-3/TRBV12-4	many	.	TGTGCCAGCAGTTTAGGCAAAAATTATCAGCCCCAGCATTTT	CASSLGKNYQPQHF
TRBJ2-3	TRBV27	many	.	TGTGCCAGCAGTAGGACTATCTTGGGAGATACGCAGTATTTT	CASSRTILGDTQYF
TRBJ1-2	TRBV20-1	many	.	TGCAGTGCCCCTCCGGGCCCAGTTAACTATGGCTACACCTTC	CSAPPGPVNYGYTF
TRBJ1-5	TRBV6-2/TRBV6-3	many	TRBD1	TGTGCCAGCACCTCGGACAGGGAAGGGGATCAGCCCCAGCATTTT	CASTSDREGDQPQHF
TRBJ2-3	TRBV25-1	few	.	TGTGCCAGCAGTGAATTAGTACGGGACCCTAGCTCGGATACGCAGTATTTT	CASSELVRDPSSDTQYF
TRBJ1-3	TRBV29-1	many	.	TGCAGTATACGGTACTCTGGAAACACCATATATTTT	CSIRYSGNTIYF
TRBJ2-1	TRBV29-1	many	.	TGCAGCGGAGAGGAGTTGAGGTATGAGCAGTTCTTC	CSGEELRYEQFF
TRBJ1-1	TRBV10-3	many	.	TGTGCCATCAGCGACCTCTCAAAAACTGAAGCTTTCTTT	CAISDLSKTEAFF
TRBJ2-5	TRBV7-7	.	TRBD2	TGTGCTAGCAGCTTACGGACTAGCGGGAGTGGGACCCAGTACTTC	CASSLRTSGSGTQYF
TRBJ2-3	TRBV27	many	.	TGTGCCAGCATAGGCGGCCTTACAGATACGCAGTATTTT	CASIGGLTDTQYF